The rows below give T cell receptor beta chains drawn from one sample of a study of early T cells in non-severe SARS-CoV-2 infection. Via MiXCR, TCRdb re-called the 5' RACE reads, giving one row per CDR3 protein. This repertoire shows tens of thousands of distinct CDR3 sequences, 15% to 17% found once; its top ten account for roughly 12%. Material: whole blood. These receptor sequences come from an adult who was a healthcare worker with PCR-confirmed SARS-CoV-2 infection or an uninfected control (not recorded which). The CDR3 runs from the conserved cysteine through the conserved F or W. The order of the fields is D gene, clone size, V gene, J gene, CDR3 DNA, CDR3 protein. D genes are given only for firm matches. Clone sizes are given selectively: once, few, many, or a class where the clone is expanded.

D: NA
size: few
V: TRBV29-1
J: TRBJ1-1
DNA: TGCAGCGTAACCCCCGCAGGGTGGAACACTGAAGCTTTCTTT
CDR3: CSVTPAGWNTEAFF

D: NA
size: NA
V: TRBV7-3
J: TRBJ2-1
DNA: TGTGCCAGCAGCAGGGGACTTAACAATGAGCAGTTCTTC
CDR3: CASSRGLNNEQFF

D: TRBD1
size: NA
V: TRBV5-1
J: TRBJ1-5
DNA: TGCGCCAGCAGCCGGGAGACAGGGGGCCATCAGCCCCAGCATTTT
CDR3: CASSRETGGHQPQHF

D: NA
size: many
V: TRBV3-2
J: TRBJ2-1
DNA: TGTGCCAGCAGCCACCTCCTCTACAATGAGCAGTTCTTC
CDR3: CASSHLLYNEQFF

D: TRBD1
size: many
V: TRBV7-2
J: TRBJ2-7
DNA: TGTGCCAGCAGCCGGACAGGGCAGAGCTCCTACGAGCAGTACTTC
CDR3: CASSRTGQSSYEQYF

D: TRBD2
size: NA
V: TRBV29-1
J: TRBJ2-1
DNA: TGCAGCGTTCCCGGGACTAGCGAGGATGAGCAGTTCTTC
CDR3: CSVPGTSEDEQFF

D: NA
size: few
V: TRBV20-1
J: TRBJ2-1
DNA: TGCAGTGCTCCGGAAGCGCACAATGAGCAGTTCTTC
CDR3: CSAPEAHNEQFF

D: NA
size: NA
V: TRBV19
J: TRBJ2-7
DNA: TGTGCCAGTAGTCTCTCCTATGGCGAGCAGTACTTC
CDR3: CASSLSYGEQYF

D: NA
size: few
V: TRBV28
J: TRBJ1-5
DNA: TGTGCCAGCAGTCCGCCCGCAGGGTCAGGGCAGCCCCAGCATTTT
CDR3: CASSPPAGSGQPQHF

D: NA
size: NA
V: TRBV10-3
J: TRBJ1-4
DNA: TGTGCCATCAGCCCGCGGGGGGAAAAACTGTTTTTT
CDR3: CAISPRGEKLFF